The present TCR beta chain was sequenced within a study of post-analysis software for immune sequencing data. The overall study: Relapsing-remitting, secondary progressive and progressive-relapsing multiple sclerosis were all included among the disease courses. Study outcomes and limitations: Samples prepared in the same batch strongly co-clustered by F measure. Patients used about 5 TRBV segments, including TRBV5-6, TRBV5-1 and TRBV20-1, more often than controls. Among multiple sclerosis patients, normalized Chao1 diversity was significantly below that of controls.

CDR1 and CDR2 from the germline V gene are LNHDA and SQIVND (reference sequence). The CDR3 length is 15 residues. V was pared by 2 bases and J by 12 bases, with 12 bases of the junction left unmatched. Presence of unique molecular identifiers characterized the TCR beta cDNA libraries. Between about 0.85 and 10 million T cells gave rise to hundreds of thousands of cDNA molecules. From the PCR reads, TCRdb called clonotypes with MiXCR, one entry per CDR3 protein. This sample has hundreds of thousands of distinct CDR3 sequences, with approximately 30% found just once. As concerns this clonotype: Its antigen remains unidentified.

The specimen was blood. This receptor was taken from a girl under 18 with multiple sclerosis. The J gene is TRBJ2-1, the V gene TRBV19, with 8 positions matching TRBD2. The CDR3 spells CASSIILAGRGGQFF. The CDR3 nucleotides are TGTGCCAGTAGTATAATCCTAGCGGGTCGGGGGGGGCAGTTCTTC.